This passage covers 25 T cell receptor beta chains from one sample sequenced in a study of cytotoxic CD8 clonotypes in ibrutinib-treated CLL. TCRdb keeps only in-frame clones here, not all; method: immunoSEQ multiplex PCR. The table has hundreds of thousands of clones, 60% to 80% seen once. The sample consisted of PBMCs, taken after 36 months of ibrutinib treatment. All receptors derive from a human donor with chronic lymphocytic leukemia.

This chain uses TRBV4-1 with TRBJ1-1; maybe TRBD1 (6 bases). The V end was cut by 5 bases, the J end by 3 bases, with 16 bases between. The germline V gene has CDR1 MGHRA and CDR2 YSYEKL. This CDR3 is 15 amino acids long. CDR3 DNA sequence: TGCGCCAGCAGCTGGTGGGGGGGCGCGGACACTGAAGCTTTCTTT. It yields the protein CASSWWGGADTEAFF.

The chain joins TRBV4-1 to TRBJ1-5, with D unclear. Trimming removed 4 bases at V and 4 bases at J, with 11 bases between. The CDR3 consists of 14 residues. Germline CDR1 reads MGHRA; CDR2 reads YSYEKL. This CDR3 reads CASSPRESNQPQHF. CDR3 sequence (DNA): TGCGCCAGCAGCCCCCGGGAGTCTAATCAGCCCCAGCATTTT.

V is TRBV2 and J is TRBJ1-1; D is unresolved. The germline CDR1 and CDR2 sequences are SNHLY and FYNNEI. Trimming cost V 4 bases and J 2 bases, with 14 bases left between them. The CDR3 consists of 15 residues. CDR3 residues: CASSVVGSSNTEAFF. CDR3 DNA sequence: TGTGCCAGCAGTGTAGTAGGCAGCAGCAACACTGAAGCTTTCTTT.

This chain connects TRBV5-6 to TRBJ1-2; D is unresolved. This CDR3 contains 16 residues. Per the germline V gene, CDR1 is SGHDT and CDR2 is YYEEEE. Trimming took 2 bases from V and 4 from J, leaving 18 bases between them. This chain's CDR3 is CASSFTPVRDRYGYTF. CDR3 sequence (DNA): TGTGCCAGCAGCTTTACACCGGTCCGAGATCGCTATGGCTACACCTTC.

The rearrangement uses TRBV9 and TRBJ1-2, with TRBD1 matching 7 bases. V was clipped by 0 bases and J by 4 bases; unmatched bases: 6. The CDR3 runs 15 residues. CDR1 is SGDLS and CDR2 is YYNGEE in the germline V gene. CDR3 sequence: CASSVGSGGSYGYTF. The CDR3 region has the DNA TGTGCCAGCAGCGTAGGATCAGGGGGGTCCTATGGCTACACCTTC.

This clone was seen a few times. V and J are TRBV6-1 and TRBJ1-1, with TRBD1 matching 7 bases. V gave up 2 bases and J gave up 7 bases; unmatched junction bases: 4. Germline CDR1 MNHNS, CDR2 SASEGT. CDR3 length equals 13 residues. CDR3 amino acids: CASSEFDRVEAFF. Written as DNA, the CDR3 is TGTGCCAGCAGTGAATTTGACAGGGTTGAAGCTTTCTTT.

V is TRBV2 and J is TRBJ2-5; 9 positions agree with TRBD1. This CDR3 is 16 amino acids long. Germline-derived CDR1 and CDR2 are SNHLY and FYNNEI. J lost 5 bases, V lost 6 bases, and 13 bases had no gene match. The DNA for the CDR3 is TGTGCCAGCAGCCGACGGACAGGGGTCCGGGGGGAGACCCAGTACTTC. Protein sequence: CASSRRTGVRGETQYF.

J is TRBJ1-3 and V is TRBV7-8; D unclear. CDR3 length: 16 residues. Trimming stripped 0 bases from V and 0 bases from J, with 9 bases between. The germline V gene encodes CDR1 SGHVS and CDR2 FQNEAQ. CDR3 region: CASSLASLNSGNTIYF. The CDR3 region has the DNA TGTGCCAGCAGCTTAGCGTCTCTGAACTCTGGAAACACCATATATTTT.

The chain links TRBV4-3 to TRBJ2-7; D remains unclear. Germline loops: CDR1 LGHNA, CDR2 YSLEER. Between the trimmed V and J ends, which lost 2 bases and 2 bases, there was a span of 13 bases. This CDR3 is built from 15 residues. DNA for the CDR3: TGCGCCAGCAGCCAATCGGCCTCAGGTCCCTACGAGCAGTACTTC. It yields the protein CASSQSASGPYEQYF.

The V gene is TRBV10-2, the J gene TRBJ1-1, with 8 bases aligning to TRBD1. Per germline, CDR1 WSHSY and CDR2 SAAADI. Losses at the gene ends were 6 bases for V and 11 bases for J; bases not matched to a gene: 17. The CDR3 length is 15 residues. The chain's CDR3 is CASRVTTAQGAGAFF. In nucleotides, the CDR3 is TGCGCCAGCAGAGTCACCACGGCGCAGGGGGCTGGTGCTTTCTTT.

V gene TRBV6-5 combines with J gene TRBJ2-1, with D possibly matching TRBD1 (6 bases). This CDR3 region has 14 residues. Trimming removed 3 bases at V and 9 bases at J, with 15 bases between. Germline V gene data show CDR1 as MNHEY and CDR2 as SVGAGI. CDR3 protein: CASSYGVLQGEQFF. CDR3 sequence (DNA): TGTGCCAGCAGTTATGGGGTCCTACAGGGTGAGCAGTTCTTC.

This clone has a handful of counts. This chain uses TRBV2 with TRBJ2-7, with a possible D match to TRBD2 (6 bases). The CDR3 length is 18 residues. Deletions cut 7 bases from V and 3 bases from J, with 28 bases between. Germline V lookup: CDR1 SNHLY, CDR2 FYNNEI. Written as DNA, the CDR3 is TGTGCCAGCAAGGGAACGAGCGGCAGCGGGTCCCTCTACTACGAGCAGTACTTC. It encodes CASKGTSGSGSLYYEQYF.

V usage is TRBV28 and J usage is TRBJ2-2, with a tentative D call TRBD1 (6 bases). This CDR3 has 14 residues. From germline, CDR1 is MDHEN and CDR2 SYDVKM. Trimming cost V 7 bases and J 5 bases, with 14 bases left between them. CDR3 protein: CASTGQFETGELFF. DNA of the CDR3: TGTGCCAGCACCGGACAGTTTGAGACCGGGGAGCTGTTTTTT.

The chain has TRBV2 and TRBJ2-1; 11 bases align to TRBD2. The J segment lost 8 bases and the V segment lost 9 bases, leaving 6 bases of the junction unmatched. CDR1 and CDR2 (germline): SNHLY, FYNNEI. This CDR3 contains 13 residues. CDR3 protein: CASLAGGRDEQFF. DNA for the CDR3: TGTGCCAGTCTAGCGGGGGGACGGGATGAGCAGTTCTTC.

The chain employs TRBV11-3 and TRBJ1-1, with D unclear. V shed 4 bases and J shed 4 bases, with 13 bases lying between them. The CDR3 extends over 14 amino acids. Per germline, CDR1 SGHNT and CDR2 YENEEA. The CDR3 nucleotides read TGTGCCAGCAGCTCCGGACGGGGAAGCACTGAAGCTTTCTTT. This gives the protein CASSSGRGSTEAFF.

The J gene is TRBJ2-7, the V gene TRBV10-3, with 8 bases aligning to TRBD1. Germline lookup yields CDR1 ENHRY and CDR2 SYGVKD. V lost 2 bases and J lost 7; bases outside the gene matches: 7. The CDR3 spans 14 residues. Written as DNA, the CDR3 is TGTGCCATCAGTGAGCCAGGGGGCGATGGGGAGCAGTACTTC. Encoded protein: CAISEPGGDGEQYF.

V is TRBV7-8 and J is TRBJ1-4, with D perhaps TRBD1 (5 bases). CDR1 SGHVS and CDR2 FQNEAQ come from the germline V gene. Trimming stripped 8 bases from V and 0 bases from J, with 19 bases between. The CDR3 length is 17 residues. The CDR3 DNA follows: TGTGCCAGCGCCGGCGGGGGACGGCTTGCAACTAATGAAAAACTGTTTTTT. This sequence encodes CASAGGGRLATNEKLFF.

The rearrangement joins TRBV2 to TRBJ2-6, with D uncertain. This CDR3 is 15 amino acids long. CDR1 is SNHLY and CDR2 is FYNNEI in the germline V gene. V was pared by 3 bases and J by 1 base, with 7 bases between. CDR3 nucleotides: TGTGCCAGCAGTGACGGGTTTTCTGGGGCCAACGTCCTGACTTTC. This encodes CASSDGFSGANVLTF.

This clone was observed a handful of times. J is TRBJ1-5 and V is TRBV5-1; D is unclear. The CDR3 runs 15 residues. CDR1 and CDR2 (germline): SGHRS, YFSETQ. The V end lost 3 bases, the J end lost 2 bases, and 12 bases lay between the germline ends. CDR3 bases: TGCGCCAGCAGCTGGCACACGCAAGGCAATCAGCCCCAGCATTTT. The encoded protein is CASSWHTQGNQPQHF.

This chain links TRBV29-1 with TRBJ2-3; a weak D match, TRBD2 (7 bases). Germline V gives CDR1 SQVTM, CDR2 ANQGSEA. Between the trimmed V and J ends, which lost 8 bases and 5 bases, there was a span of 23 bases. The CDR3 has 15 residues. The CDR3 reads CSFATGGRIRDTQYF. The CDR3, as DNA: TGCAGCTTTGCGACGGGGGGCCGAATAAGAGATACGCAGTATTTT.

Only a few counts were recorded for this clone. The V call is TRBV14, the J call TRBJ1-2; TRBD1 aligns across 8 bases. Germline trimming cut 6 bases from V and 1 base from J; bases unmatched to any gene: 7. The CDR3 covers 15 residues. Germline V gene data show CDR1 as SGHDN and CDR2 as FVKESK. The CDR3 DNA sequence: TGTGCCAGCAGGAAGACAGGGGACTTTAACTATGGCTACACCTTC. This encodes CASRKTGDFNYGYTF. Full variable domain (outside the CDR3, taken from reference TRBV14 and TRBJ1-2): EAGVTQFPSHSVIEKGQTVTLRCDPISGHDNLYWYRRVMGKEIKFLLHFVKESKQDESGMPNNRFLAERTGGTYSTLKVQPAELEDSGVYFCASRKTGDFNYGYTFGSGTRLTVV.

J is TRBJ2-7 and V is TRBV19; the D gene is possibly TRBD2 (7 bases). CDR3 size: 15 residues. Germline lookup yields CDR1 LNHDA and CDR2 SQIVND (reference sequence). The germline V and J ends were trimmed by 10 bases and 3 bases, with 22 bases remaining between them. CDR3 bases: TGTGCCACAACGAAGAGAGGGGGGGCCGGCTACGAGCAGTACTTC. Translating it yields CATTKRGGAGYEQYF.

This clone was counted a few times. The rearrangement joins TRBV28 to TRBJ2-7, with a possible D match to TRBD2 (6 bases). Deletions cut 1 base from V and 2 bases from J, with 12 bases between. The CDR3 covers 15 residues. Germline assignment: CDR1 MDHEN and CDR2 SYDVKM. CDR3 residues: CASSLYPPGAYEQYF. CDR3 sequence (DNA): TGTGCCAGCAGTTTATATCCCCCGGGGGCCTACGAGCAGTACTTC.

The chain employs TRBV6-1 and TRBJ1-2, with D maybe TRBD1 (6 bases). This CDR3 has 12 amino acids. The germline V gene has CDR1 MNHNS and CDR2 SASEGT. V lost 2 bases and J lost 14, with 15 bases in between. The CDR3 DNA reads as TGTGCCAGCAGTGAAAACCGGGAGGGGGAAACCTTC. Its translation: CASSENREGETF.

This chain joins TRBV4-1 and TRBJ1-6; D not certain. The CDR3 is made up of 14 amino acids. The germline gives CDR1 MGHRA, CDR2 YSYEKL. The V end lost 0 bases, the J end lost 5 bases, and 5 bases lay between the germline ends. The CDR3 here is CASSQEMNNSPLHF. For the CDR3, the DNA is TGCGCCAGCAGCCAAGAGATGAATAATTCACCCCTCCACTTT.